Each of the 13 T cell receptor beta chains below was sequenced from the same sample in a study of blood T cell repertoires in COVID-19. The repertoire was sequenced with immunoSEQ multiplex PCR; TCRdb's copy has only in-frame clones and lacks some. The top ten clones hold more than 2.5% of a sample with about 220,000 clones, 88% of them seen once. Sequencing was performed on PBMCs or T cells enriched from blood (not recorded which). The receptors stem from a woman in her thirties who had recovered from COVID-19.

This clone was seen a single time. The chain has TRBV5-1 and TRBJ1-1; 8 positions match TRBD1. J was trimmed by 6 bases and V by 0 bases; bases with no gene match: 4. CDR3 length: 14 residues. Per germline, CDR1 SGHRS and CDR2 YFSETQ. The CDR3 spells CASSLGQGSAEAFF. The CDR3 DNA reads TGCGCCAGCAGCTTGGGACAGGGGTCGGCTGAAGCTTTCTTT.

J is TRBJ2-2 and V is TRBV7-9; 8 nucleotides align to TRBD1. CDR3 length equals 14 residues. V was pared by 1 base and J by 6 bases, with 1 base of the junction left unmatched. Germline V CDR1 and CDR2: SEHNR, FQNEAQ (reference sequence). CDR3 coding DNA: TGTGCCAGCAGCTTAGGGACAGGGCCCGGGGAGCTGTTTTTT. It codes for CASSLGTGPGELFF.

CDR3 in amino acids: CASSGQGTEAFF. The CDR3 DNA reads TGTGCCAGCAGCGGACAGGGCACTGAAGCTTTCTTT. The chain joins TRBV27 to TRBJ1-1; 8 bases are a match to TRBD1. V lost 6 bases to trimming and J lost 4 bases; unmatched junction nucleotides: 1. This CDR3 spans 12 amino acids. CDR1 is MNHEY, CDR2 SMNVEV, per germline (reference sequence).

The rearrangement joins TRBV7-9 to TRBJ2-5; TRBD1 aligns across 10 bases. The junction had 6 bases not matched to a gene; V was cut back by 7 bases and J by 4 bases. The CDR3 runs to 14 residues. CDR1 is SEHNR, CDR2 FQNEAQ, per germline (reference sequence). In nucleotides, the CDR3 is TGTGCCAGCACCACGACAGGGGGCGCAGAGACCCAGTACTTC. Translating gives CASTTTGGAETQYF. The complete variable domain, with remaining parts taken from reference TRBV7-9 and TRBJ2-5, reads DTGVSQNPRHKITKRGQNVTFRCDPISEHNRLYWYRQTLGQGPEFLTYFQNEAQLEKSRLLSDRFSAERPKGSFSTLEIQRTEQGDSAMYLCASTTTGGAETQYFGPGTRLLVL.

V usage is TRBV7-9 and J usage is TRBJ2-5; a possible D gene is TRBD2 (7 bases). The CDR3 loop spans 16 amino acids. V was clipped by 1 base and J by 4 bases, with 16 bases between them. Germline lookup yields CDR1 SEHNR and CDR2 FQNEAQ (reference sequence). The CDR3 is CASSLGAGGPGETQYF. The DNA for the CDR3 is TGTGCCAGCAGCTTAGGCGCCGGGGGGCCAGGAGAGACCCAGTACTTC.

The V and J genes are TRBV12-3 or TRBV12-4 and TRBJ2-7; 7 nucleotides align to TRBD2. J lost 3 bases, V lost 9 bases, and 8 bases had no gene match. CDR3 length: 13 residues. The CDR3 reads CARAGLILYEQYF. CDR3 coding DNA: TGTGCCAGAGCGGGACTGATACTCTACGAGCAGTACTTC.

CDR3 amino acids: CASGDSQETQYF. CDR3 DNA: TGTGCCAGTGGGGACAGCCAAGAGACCCAGTACTTC. This rearrangement joins TRBV19 to TRBJ2-5, with TRBD1 matching 7 bases. This CDR3 comprises 12 residues. V dropped 8 bases and J dropped 1; count of bases not matched to a gene: 1. CDR1 is LNHDA and CDR2 is SQIVND in the germline V gene (reference sequence).

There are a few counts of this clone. The DNA of the CDR3 is TGCGCCAGCAGCCAAGTTGACTTGTTGACCTACAATGAGCAGTTCTTC. Its protein product is CASSQVDLLTYNEQFF. The chain combines TRBV4-1 with TRBJ2-1, with D uncertain. Germline loops: CDR1 MGHRA, CDR2 YSYEKL. V shed 1 base and J shed 2 bases, with 12 bases lying between them. The CDR3 is 16 amino acids.

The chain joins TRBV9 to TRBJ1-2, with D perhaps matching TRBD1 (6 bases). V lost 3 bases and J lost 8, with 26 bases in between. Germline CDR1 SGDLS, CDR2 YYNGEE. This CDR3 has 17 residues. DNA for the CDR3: TGTGCCAGCAGCGCCCAATCGTTACAGGGAAATCGTGGAGGCTACACCTTC. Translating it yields CASSAQSLQGNRGGYTF. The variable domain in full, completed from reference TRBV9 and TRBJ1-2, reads DSGVTQTPKHLITATGQRVTLRCSPRSGDLSVYWYQQSLDQGLQFLIQYYNGEERAKGNILERFSAQQFPDLHSELNLSSLELGDSALYFCASSAQSLQGNRGGYTFGSGTRLTVV.

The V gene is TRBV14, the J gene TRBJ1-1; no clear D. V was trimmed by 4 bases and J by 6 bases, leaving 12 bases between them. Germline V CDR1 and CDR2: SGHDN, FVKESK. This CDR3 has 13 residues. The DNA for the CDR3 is TGTGCCAGCAGCCCCCCGGGATGGGCTGAAGCTTTCTTT. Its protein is CASSPPGWAEAFF.

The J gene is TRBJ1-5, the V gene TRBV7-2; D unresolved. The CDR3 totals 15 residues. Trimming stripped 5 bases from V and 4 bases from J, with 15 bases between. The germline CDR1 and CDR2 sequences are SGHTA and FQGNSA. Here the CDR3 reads CASSPETTLNQPQHF. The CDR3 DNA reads TGTGCCAGCAGCCCTGAGACTACACTAAATCAGCCCCAGCATTTT. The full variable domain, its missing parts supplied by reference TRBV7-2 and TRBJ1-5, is GAGVSQSPSNKVTEKGKDVELRCDPISGHTALYWYRQSLGQGLEFLIYFQGNSAPDKSGLPSDRFSAERTGGSVSTLTIQRTQQEDSAVYLCASSPETTLNQPQHFGDGTRLSIL.

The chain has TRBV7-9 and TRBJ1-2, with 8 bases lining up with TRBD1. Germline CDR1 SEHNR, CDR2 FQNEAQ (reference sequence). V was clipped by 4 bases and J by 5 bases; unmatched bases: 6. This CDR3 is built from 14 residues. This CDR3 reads CASSSRTGFYGYTF. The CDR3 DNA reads TGTGCCAGCAGCTCCAGGACAGGGTTTTATGGCTACACCTTC.

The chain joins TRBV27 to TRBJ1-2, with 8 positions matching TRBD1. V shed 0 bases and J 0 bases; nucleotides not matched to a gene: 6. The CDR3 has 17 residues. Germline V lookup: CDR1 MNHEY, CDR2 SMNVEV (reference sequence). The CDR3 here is CASSLSGPGGSNYGYTF. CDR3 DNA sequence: TGTGCCAGCAGTTTATCGGGCCCAGGGGGCTCTAACTATGGCTACACCTTC.